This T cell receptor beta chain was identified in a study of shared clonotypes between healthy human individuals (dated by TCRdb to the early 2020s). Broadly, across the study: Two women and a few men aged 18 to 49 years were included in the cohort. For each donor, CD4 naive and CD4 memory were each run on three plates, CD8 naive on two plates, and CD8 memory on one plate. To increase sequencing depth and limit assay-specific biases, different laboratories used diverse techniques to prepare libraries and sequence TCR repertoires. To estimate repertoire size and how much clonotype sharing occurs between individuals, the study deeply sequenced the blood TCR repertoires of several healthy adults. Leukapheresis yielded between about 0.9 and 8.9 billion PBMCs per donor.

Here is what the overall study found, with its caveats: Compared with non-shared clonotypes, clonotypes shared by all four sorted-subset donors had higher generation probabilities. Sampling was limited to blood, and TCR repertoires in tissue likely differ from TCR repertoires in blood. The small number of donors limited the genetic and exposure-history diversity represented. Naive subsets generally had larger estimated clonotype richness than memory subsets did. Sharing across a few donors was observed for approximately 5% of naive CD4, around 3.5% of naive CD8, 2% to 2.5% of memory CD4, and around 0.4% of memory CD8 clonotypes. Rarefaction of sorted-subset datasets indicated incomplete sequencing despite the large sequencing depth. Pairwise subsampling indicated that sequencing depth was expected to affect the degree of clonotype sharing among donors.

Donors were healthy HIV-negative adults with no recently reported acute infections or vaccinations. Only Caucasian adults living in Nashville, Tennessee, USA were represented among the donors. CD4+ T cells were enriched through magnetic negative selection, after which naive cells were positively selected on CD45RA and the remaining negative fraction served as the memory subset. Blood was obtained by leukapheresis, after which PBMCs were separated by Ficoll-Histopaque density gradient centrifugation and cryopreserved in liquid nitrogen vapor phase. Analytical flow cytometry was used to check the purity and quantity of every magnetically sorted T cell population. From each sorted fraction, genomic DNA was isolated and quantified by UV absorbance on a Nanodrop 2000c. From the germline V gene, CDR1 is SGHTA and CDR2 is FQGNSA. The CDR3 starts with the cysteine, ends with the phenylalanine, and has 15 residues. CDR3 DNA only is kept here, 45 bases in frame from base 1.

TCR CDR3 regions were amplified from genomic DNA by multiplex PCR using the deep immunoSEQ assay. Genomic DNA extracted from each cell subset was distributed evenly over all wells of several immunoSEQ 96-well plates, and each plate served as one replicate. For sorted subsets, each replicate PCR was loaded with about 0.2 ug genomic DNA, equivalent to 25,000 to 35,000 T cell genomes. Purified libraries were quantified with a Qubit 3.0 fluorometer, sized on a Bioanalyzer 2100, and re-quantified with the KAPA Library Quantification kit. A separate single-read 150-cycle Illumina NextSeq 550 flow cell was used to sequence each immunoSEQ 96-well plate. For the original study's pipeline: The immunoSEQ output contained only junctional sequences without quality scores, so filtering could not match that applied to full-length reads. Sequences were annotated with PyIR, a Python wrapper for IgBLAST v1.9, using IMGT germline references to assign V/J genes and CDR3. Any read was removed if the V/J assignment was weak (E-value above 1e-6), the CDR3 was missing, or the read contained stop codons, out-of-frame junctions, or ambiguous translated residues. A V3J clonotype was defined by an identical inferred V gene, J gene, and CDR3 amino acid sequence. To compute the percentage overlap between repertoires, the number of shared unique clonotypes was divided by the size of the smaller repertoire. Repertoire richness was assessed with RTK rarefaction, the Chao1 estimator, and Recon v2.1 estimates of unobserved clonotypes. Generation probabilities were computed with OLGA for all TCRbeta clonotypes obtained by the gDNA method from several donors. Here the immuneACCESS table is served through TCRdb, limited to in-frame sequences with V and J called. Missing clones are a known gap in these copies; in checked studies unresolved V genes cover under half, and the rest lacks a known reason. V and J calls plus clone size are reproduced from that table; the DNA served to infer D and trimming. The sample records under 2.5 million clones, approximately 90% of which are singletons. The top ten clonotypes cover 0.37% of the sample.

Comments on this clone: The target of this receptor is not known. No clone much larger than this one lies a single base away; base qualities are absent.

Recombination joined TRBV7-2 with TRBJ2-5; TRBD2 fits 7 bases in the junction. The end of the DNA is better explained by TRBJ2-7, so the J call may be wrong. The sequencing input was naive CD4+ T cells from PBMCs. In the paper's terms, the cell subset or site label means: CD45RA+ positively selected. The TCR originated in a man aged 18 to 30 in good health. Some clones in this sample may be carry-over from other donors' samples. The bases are TGTGCCAGCAGCTTAGCGGCGGGAGTTCAGTACGAGCAGTACTTC. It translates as CASSLAAGVQYEQYF.